This T cell receptor (beta chain) came from a study of TIL therapy for anti-PD-1-resistant metastatic lung cancer. V shed 7 bases, J shed 6 bases, and the junction held 15 bases outside the gene matches. Germline assignment: CDR1 SQVTM and CDR2 ANQGSEA. The CDR3 is 15 amino acids. Study observations and caveats: After infusion, TIL clonotypes partly replaced peripheral T cells and declined over months. This highly selected cohort may not generalize to typical lung cancer patients.

Regarding time point: pre-treatment sample, taken before nivolumab and TIL therapy. Comment on this clone: What it binds is not known.

The libraries were made with immunoSEQ v3. Generated by immunoSEQ multiplex PCR, the TCRdb table keeps only in-frame clones and is missing some. This sample has 55,000 to 60,000 clones; around 67% occur once, and the top ten carry about 1.8%. The receptor was isolated from a person aged 25 to 80 with non-small cell lung cancer. Sequenced here: blood, sampled at baseline. The chain links TRBV29-1 to TRBJ2-3; TRBD2 agrees at 8 bases. CDR3 in DNA: TGCAGCGCCCGGGCCGGACGCGGGAGGACGGATACGCAGTATTTT. This translates into CSARAGRGRTDTQYF.